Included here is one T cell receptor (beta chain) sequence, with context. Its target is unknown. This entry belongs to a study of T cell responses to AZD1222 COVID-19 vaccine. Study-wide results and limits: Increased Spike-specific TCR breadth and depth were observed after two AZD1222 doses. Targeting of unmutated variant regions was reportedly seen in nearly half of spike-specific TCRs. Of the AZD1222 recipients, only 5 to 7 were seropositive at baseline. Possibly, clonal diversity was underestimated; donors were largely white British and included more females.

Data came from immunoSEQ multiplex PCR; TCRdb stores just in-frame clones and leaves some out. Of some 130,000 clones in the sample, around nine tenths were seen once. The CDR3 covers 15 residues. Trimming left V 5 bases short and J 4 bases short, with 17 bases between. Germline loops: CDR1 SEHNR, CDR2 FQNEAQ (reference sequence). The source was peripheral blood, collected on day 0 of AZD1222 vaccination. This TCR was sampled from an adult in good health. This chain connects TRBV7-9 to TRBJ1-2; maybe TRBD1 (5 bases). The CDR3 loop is CASSAAGTDPYGYTF. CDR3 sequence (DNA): TGTGCCAGCAGCGCGGCCGGGACTGACCCCTATGGCTACACCTTC. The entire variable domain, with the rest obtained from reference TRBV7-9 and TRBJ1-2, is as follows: DTGVSQNPRHKITKRGQNVTFRCDPISEHNRLYWYRQTLGQGPEFLTYFQNEAQLEKSRLLSDRFSAERPKGSFSTLEIQRTEQGDSAMYLCASSAAGTDPYGYTFGSGTRLTVV.